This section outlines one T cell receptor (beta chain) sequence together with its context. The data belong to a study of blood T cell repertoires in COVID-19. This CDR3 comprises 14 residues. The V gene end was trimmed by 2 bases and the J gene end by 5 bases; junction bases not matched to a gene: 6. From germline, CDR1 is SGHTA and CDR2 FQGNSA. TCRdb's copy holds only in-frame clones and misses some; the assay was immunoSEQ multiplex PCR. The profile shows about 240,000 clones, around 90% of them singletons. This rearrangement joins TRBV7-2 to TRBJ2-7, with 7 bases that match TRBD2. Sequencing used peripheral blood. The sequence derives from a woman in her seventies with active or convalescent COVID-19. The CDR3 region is CASSLFEGGHEQYF. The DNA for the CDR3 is TGTGCCAGCAGCTTATTCGAGGGAGGGCACGAGCAGTACTTC. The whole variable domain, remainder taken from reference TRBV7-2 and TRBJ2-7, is GAGVSQSPSNKVTEKGKDVELRCDPISGHTALYWYRQSLGQGLEFLIYFQGNSAPDKSGLPSDRFSAERTGGSVSTLTIQRTQQEDSAVYLCASSLFEGGHEQYFGPGTRLTVT.